Listed below are T cell receptor beta chains from one sample, sequenced in a study of control samples from healthy donors and cancer patients. This table comes from immunoSEQ multiplex PCR, and its TCRdb copy is limited to in-frame clones, with some not included. The repertoire holds roughly 80,000 clones, with around 92% as singletons. The material sequenced was blood. The receptors here all came from a man aged 50-59 years in good health. CDR3s include the opening cysteine and the closing phenylalanine or tryptophan. The D gene is left open where the match is weak. Only part of the rows carry a size: once, few, many, or a class if the clone is expanded.

d_gene: -
j_gene: TRBJ2-1
abundance: -
v_gene: TRBV3-1/TRBV3-2
CDR3nt: TGTGCCAGCAGCAAAAGGATATTCTTAGGTGAGCAGTTCTTC
CDR3aa: CASSKRIFLGEQFF

d_gene: -
j_gene: TRBJ2-1
abundance: -
v_gene: TRBV5-5
CDR3nt: TGTGCCAGCAGCTTCCGGGAATTACTTAAAGTGTACAATGAGCAGTTCTTC
CDR3aa: CASSFRELLKVYNEQFF

d_gene: -
j_gene: TRBJ1-1
abundance: -
v_gene: TRBV30
CDR3nt: TGTGCCTGGAGTGTAGACACTGAAGCTTTCTTT
CDR3aa: CAWSVDTEAFF

d_gene: -
j_gene: TRBJ1-6
abundance: few
v_gene: TRBV21-1
CDR3nt: TGTGCCAGCAGCAAACCGGGACATTGGGTATATTCACCCCTCCACTTT
CDR3aa: CASSKPGHWVYSPLHF

d_gene: -
j_gene: TRBJ1-5
abundance: -
v_gene: TRBV29-1
CDR3nt: TGCAGCGTTGGAGGGGGAATTGGGCAGCCCCAGCATTTT
CDR3aa: CSVGGGIGQPQHF

d_gene: TRBD1
j_gene: TRBJ2-1
abundance: -
v_gene: TRBV11-2
CDR3nt: TGTGCCAGCAGCCGTACGACAGGGGGGAACAATGAGCAGTTCTTC
CDR3aa: CASSRTTGGNNEQFF

d_gene: -
j_gene: TRBJ1-5
abundance: -
v_gene: TRBV6-7
CDR3nt: TGTGCCAGCGGTGGGCGGGGCAATCAGCCCCAGCATTTT
CDR3aa: CASGGRGNQPQHF

d_gene: -
j_gene: TRBJ1-1
abundance: -
v_gene: TRBV6-5
CDR3nt: TGTGCCAGCAGTTATGAAGGGTCAGCTTTCTTT
CDR3aa: CASSYEGSAFF

d_gene: TRBD1
j_gene: TRBJ1-1
abundance: -
v_gene: TRBV30
CDR3nt: TGTGCCTGGAAGTTGGACAGGGGGCGGCAAGCTTTCTTT
CDR3aa: CAWKLDRGRQAFF

d_gene: -
j_gene: TRBJ1-1
abundance: -
v_gene: TRBV21-1
CDR3nt: TGTGCCAGCAGCAAGAAACAGGTGAACACTGAAGCTTTCTTT
CDR3aa: CASSKKQVNTEAFF

d_gene: -
j_gene: TRBJ1-5
abundance: -
v_gene: TRBV30
CDR3nt: TGTGCCTGGAGTGTACGCCTAAGGTATGGCAATCAGCCCCAGCATTTT
CDR3aa: CAWSVRLRYGNQPQHF

d_gene: -
j_gene: TRBJ1-2
abundance: -
v_gene: TRBV5-1
CDR3nt: TGCGCCAGCAGCAAGGACAGTAACTATGGCTACACCTTC
CDR3aa: CASSKDSNYGYTF

d_gene: -
j_gene: TRBJ2-2
abundance: -
v_gene: TRBV27
CDR3nt: TGTGCCAGCAGTTGGGCCCGGGGGAACACCGGGGAGCTGTTTTTT
CDR3aa: CASSWARGNTGELFF

d_gene: TRBD1
j_gene: TRBJ1-4
abundance: -
v_gene: TRBV11-3
CDR3nt: TGTGCCAGCAGCTCCCGGACAGGGAGGGAGGCGGTGTTTTTT
CDR3aa: CASSSRTGREAVFF

d_gene: TRBD2
j_gene: TRBJ2-3
abundance: -
v_gene: TRBV27
CDR3nt: TGTGCCAGCAGTTTATACCCCTCACGGAGTAGCGGGCCCACAGATACGCAGTATTTT
CDR3aa: CASSLYPSRSSGPTDTQYF

d_gene: -
j_gene: TRBJ2-5
abundance: -
v_gene: TRBV18
CDR3nt: TGTGCCAGCTCACCGCAACAGGGTCGCGGAGAGACCCAGTACTTC
CDR3aa: CASSPQQGRGETQYF

d_gene: -
j_gene: TRBJ2-3
abundance: -
v_gene: TRBV10-2
CDR3nt: TGCGCCAGCCAGGACGGGACCCGAGATACGCAGTATTTT
CDR3aa: CASQDGTRDTQYF

d_gene: TRBD1
j_gene: TRBJ1-2
abundance: -
v_gene: TRBV7-9
CDR3nt: TGTGCCAGCAGCCCGGACAGGTCCTATGGCTACACCTTC
CDR3aa: CASSPDRSYGYTF

d_gene: -
j_gene: TRBJ1-5
abundance: -
v_gene: TRBV2
CDR3nt: TGTGCCAGCAGTGAGGAGGGGTATAGCAATCAGCCCCAGCATTTT
CDR3aa: CASSEEGYSNQPQHF

d_gene: -
j_gene: TRBJ2-7
abundance: -
v_gene: TRBV27
CDR3nt: TGTGCCAGCAGACCCGGACACTTCTACTCCTACGAGCAGTACTTC
CDR3aa: CASRPGHFYSYEQYF

d_gene: -
j_gene: TRBJ1-4
abundance: once
v_gene: TRBV7-2
CDR3nt: TGTGCCAGCAGCCCCGCCCGGCGAACAACTAATGAAAAACTGTTTTTT
CDR3aa: CASSPARRTTNEKLFF

d_gene: -
j_gene: TRBJ1-3
abundance: -
v_gene: TRBV2
CDR3nt: TGTGCCAGCAGGGACAGCGACCTTTCTGGAAACACCATATATTTT
CDR3aa: CASRDSDLSGNTIYF

d_gene: -
j_gene: TRBJ1-3
abundance: -
v_gene: TRBV12-3/TRBV12-4
CDR3nt: TGTGCCAGCAGCGCCATCCGAAACACCATATATTTT
CDR3aa: CASSAIRNTIYF

d_gene: TRBD2
j_gene: TRBJ2-1
abundance: -
v_gene: TRBV9
CDR3nt: TGTGCCAGCAGCGTACGGCGGGGGGGCGGCAATGAGCAGTTCTTC
CDR3aa: CASSVRRGGGNEQFF

d_gene: -
j_gene: TRBJ1-5
abundance: -
v_gene: TRBV7-2
CDR3nt: TGTGCCAGCAGCTTAGTACCCCTTTTGGCAGGCGATCAGCCCCAGCATTTT
CDR3aa: CASSLVPLLAGDQPQHF

d_gene: -
j_gene: TRBJ1-5
abundance: -
v_gene: TRBV6-5
CDR3nt: TGTGCCAGCAGTCACTCGGGTAGCAATCAGCCCCAGCATTTT
CDR3aa: CASSHSGSNQPQHF

d_gene: -
j_gene: TRBJ2-6
abundance: -
v_gene: TRBV30
CDR3nt: TGTGCCTGGAGTGTAAGTGGGGCCAACGTCCTGACTTTC
CDR3aa: CAWSVSGANVLTF

d_gene: TRBD1
j_gene: TRBJ2-7
abundance: -
v_gene: TRBV7-9
CDR3nt: TGTGCCAGCAGCTGGGGTGGGACAGGGGCCGATGACGAGCAGTACTTC
CDR3aa: CASSWGGTGADDEQYF

d_gene: -
j_gene: TRBJ1-2
abundance: once
v_gene: TRBV5-8
CDR3nt: TGTGCCAGCAGCTTGGGACGGTGGGAGAGCTATGGCTACACCTTC
CDR3aa: CASSLGRWESYGYTF

d_gene: TRBD1
j_gene: TRBJ1-1
abundance: -
v_gene: TRBV5-1
CDR3nt: TGCGCCAGCAGCTACCGGACAGGGGGGGACACTGAAGCTTTCTTT
CDR3aa: CASSYRTGGDTEAFF

d_gene: TRBD1
j_gene: TRBJ1-5
abundance: -
v_gene: TRBV5-8
CDR3nt: TGTGCCAGCAGCGGGACAGGGGGCCGCAATCAGCCCCAGCATTTT
CDR3aa: CASSGTGGRNQPQHF

d_gene: -
j_gene: TRBJ2-5
abundance: once
v_gene: TRBV11-2
CDR3nt: TGTGCCAGCAGCTTTATTCTAGGGAACCAAGAGACCCAGTACTTC
CDR3aa: CASSFILGNQETQYF

d_gene: TRBD2
j_gene: TRBJ2-2
abundance: once
v_gene: TRBV5-4
CDR3nt: TGTGCCAGCACCGGTAGCGGGGGCGCGAACACCGGGGAGCTGTTTTTT
CDR3aa: CASTGSGGANTGELFF

d_gene: -
j_gene: TRBJ1-2
abundance: -
v_gene: TRBV5-5
CDR3nt: TGTGCCAGCAGCTTGATTGGTGGCGCATCTGGCTACACCTTC
CDR3aa: CASSLIGGASGYTF

d_gene: -
j_gene: TRBJ1-2
abundance: -
v_gene: TRBV2
CDR3nt: TGTGCCAGCAGTGAAACGGGGTTAGTCTATGGCTACACCTTC
CDR3aa: CASSETGLVYGYTF

d_gene: TRBD1
j_gene: TRBJ2-5
abundance: -
v_gene: TRBV3-1/TRBV3-2
CDR3nt: TGTGCCAGCAGCCACCCTCTGTGGGGTAGGGGGCGCGGGCGCCAAGAGACCCAGTACTTC
CDR3aa: CASSHPLWGRGRGRQETQYF

d_gene: -
j_gene: TRBJ1-5
abundance: -
v_gene: TRBV18
CDR3nt: TGTGCCAGCTCACGACTTTCCGCGGGAATCCATCAGCCCCAGCATTTT
CDR3aa: CASSRLSAGIHQPQHF

d_gene: TRBD1
j_gene: TRBJ1-2
abundance: -
v_gene: TRBV2
CDR3nt: TGTGCCAGCATCCGACAGGGGGCGTCGGATGGCTACACCTTC
CDR3aa: CASIRQGASDGYTF

d_gene: -
j_gene: TRBJ1-5
abundance: -
v_gene: TRBV30
CDR3nt: TGTGCCTGGAGTGTACAGAACTTCCCCCAGCCCCAGCATTTT
CDR3aa: CAWSVQNFPQPQHF

d_gene: -
j_gene: TRBJ1-2
abundance: -
v_gene: TRBV6-6
CDR3nt: TGTGCCAGCAGTTACGATAGCTCGAACTATGGCTACACCTTC
CDR3aa: CASSYDSSNYGYTF

d_gene: -
j_gene: TRBJ1-1
abundance: -
v_gene: TRBV27
CDR3nt: TGTGCCAGCAGTTTGAACTCCCCCCCCTCACGTATCACTGAAGCTTTCTTT
CDR3aa: CASSLNSPPSRITEAFF

d_gene: TRBD1
j_gene: TRBJ1-2
abundance: -
v_gene: TRBV6-5
CDR3nt: TGTGCCAGCAGTTATTCCCCCGGGACAGGGAATGGCTACACCTTC
CDR3aa: CASSYSPGTGNGYTF

d_gene: -
j_gene: TRBJ1-1
abundance: -
v_gene: TRBV6-2/TRBV6-3
CDR3nt: TGTGCCAGCAGTTTCTACGGTGAAGCTTTCTTT
CDR3aa: CASSFYGEAFF

d_gene: -
j_gene: TRBJ1-2
abundance: -
v_gene: TRBV6-2/TRBV6-3
CDR3nt: TGTGCCAGCAGTTACTGGGGGGGACCGGGTGGCTACACCTTC
CDR3aa: CASSYWGGPGGYTF

d_gene: -
j_gene: TRBJ1-3
abundance: few
v_gene: TRBV30
CDR3nt: TGTGCCTGGAGTGTACTATCTGCTGGAAACACCATATATTTT
CDR3aa: CAWSVLSAGNTIYF

d_gene: TRBD1
j_gene: TRBJ2-5
abundance: -
v_gene: TRBV27
CDR3nt: TGTGCCAGCAGTCCTTCCAAAAATGACAGGGGGGAGACCCAGTACTTC
CDR3aa: CASSPSKNDRGETQYF

d_gene: -
j_gene: TRBJ1-6
abundance: -
v_gene: TRBV14
CDR3nt: TGTGCCAGCAGCCAAGCAGGGGATGGTTCACCCCTCCACTTT
CDR3aa: CASSQAGDGSPLHF

d_gene: -
j_gene: TRBJ2-1
abundance: -
v_gene: TRBV7-2
CDR3nt: TGTGCCAGCAGCTTACGCGGGGGCCCTTACAATGAGCAGTTCTTC
CDR3aa: CASSLRGGPYNEQFF

d_gene: TRBD1
j_gene: TRBJ1-1
abundance: -
v_gene: TRBV11-3
CDR3nt: TGTGCCAGCAGCTCCCAGGGGGTGGCTTCTGAAGCTTTCTTT
CDR3aa: CASSSQGVASEAFF

d_gene: -
j_gene: TRBJ1-1
abundance: -
v_gene: TRBV13
CDR3nt: TGTGCCAGCAGCCTAGTGGCGACGGTTGAAGCTTTCTTT
CDR3aa: CASSLVATVEAFF

d_gene: -
j_gene: TRBJ1-5
abundance: once
v_gene: TRBV12-3/TRBV12-4
CDR3nt: TGTGCCAGCAGAGAGAGCAATCAGCCCCAGCATTTT
CDR3aa: CASRESNQPQHF

d_gene: -
j_gene: TRBJ2-1
abundance: -
v_gene: TRBV6-6
CDR3nt: TGTGCCAGCAGTTCAGGGGAAAGCTCCTACAATGAGCAGTTCTTC
CDR3aa: CASSSGESSYNEQFF

d_gene: -
j_gene: TRBJ2-1
abundance: -
v_gene: TRBV27
CDR3nt: TGTGCCAGCAGTTTTAAACAGGGTTCCTACAATGAGCAGTTCTTC
CDR3aa: CASSFKQGSYNEQFF

d_gene: TRBD2
j_gene: TRBJ2-3
abundance: -
v_gene: TRBV5-4
CDR3nt: TGTGCCAGCAGCTTGGGAGGACTAGCGGGGGGGGCAGATACGCAGTATTTT
CDR3aa: CASSLGGLAGGADTQYF

d_gene: TRBD2
j_gene: TRBJ2-3
abundance: -
v_gene: TRBV11-2
CDR3nt: TGTGCCAGCAGCTTAGGGCTAGCGGGGGGAGGAGATACGCAGTATTTT
CDR3aa: CASSLGLAGGGDTQYF

d_gene: -
j_gene: TRBJ1-5
abundance: -
v_gene: TRBV12-3/TRBV12-4
CDR3nt: TGTGCCAGCACCTTCGGGGTGGGTCAGCCCCAGCATTTT
CDR3aa: CASTFGVGQPQHF